This T cell receptor beta chain was recovered during a study of cytomegalovirus exposure and HLA in healthy donors. Study results and caveats: It was found in a later analysis that first-cohort TCR clusters tended to co-occur in the 90 to 150 validation repertoires.

Comments on this clone: Its antigen is not known.

Sequencing used immunoSEQ multiplex PCR; TCRdb keeps in-frame clones, though not all of them. The repertoire holds around 110,000 clones, with roughly 90% as singletons. CDR3 length: 15 residues. Germline V gene lookup returns CDR1 SGHDT and CDR2 YYEEEE. V lost 2 bases to trimming and J lost 3 bases; unmatched junction nucleotides: 4. The sequence derives from a woman between 18 and 30 years old in good health and CMV-seropositive. The genes are TRBV5-6 and TRBJ2-2; TRBD1 matches at 7 bases. What was sequenced was PBMCs. The chain's CDR3 is CASSFARGYTGELFF. CDR3 in DNA: TGTGCCAGCAGCTTTGCCAGGGGGTACACCGGGGAGCTGTTTTTT.